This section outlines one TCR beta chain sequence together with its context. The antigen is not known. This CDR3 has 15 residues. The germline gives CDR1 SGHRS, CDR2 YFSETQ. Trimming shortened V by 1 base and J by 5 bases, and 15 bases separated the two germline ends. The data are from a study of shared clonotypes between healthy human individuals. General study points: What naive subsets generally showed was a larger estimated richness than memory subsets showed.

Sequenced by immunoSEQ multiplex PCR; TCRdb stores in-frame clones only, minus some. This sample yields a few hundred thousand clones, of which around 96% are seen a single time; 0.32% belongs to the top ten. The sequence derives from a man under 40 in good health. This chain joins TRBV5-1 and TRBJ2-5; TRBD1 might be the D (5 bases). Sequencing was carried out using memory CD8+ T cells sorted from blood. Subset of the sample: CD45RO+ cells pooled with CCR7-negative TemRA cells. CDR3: CASSLYATAGETQYF. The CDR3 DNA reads TGCGCCAGCAGCTTGTACGCGACAGCCGGCGAGACCCAGTACTTC.